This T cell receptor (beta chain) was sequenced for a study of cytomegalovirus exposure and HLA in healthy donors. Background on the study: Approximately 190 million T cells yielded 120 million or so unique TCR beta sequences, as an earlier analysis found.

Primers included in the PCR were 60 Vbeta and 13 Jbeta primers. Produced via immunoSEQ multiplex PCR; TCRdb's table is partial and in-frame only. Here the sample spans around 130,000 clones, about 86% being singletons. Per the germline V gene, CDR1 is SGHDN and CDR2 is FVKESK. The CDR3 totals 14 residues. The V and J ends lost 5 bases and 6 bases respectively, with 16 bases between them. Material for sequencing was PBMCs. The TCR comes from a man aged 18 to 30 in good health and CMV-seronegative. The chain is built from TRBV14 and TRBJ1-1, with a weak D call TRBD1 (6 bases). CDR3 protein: CASSYLTGIAEAFF. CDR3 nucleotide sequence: TGTGCCAGCAGCTACTTAACAGGGATCGCTGAAGCTTTCTTT.